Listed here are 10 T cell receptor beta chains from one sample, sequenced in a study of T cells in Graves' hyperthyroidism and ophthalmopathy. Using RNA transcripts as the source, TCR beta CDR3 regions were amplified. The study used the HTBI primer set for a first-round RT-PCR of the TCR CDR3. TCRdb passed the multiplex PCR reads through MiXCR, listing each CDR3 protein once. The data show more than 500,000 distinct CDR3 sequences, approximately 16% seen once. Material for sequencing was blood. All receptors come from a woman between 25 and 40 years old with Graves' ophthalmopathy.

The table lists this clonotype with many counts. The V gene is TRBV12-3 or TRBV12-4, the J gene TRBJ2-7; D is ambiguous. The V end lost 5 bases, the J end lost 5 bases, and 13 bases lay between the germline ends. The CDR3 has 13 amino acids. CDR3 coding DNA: TGTGCCAGCAGTCCCTCTGTCGGAGACGAGCAGTACTTC. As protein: CASSPSVGDEQYF.

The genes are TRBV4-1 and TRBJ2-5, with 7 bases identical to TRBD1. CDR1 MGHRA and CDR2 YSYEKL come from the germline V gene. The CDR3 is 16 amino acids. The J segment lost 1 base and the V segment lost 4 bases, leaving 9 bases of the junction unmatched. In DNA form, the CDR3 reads TGCGCCAGCAGCCCGGTCCCCGGGACAGCCCAAGAGACCCAGTACTTC. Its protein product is CASSPVPGTAQETQYF.

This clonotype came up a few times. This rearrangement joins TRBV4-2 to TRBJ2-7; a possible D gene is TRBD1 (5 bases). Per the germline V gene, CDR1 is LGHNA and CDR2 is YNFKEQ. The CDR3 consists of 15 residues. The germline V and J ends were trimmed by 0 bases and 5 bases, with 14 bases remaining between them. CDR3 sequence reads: CASSQDLQGRDEQYF. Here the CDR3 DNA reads TGTGCCAGCAGCCAAGATTTGCAGGGTCGGGACGAGCAGTACTTC.

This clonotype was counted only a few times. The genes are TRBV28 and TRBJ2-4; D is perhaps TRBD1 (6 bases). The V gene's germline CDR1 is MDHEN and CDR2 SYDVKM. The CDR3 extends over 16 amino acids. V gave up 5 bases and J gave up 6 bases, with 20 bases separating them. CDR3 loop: CASSLIQGFQANIQYF. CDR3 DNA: TGTGCCAGCAGTCTAATCCAGGGGTTCCAGGCAAACATTCAGTACTTC.

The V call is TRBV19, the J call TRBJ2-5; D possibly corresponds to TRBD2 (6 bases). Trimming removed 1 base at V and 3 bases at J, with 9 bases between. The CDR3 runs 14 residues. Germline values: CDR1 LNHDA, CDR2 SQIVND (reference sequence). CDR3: CASSIGRREETQYF. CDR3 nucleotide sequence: TGTGCCAGTAGTATAGGTCGGAGGGAAGAGACCCAGTACTTC.

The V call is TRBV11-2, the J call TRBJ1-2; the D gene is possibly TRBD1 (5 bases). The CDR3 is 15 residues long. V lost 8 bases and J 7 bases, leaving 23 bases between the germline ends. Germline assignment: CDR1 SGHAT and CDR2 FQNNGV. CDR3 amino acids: CASSVGQQDFSGYTF. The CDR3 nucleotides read TGTGCCAGCTCCGTGGGGCAACAGGACTTCAGTGGCTACACCTTC.

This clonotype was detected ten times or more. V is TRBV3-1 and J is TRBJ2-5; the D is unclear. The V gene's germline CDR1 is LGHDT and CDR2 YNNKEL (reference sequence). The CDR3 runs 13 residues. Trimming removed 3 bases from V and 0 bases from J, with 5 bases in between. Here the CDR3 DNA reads TGTGCCAGCAGCCAGGCTAACCAAGAGACCCAGTACTTC. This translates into CASSQANQETQYF.

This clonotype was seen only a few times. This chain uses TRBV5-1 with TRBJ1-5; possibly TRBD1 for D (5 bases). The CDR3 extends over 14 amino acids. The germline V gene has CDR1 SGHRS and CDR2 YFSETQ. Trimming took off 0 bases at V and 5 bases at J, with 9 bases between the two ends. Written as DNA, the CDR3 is TGCGCCAGCAGCTTGGGGGCAGGGTATCAGCCCCAGCATTTT. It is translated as CASSLGAGYQPQHF. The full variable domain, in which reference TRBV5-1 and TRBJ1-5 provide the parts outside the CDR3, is KAGVTQTPRYLIKTRGQQVTLSCSPISGHRSVSWYQQTPGQGLQFLFEYFSETQRNKGNFPGRFSGRQFSNSRSEMNVSTLELGDSALYLCASSLGAGYQPQHFGDGTRLSIL.

For the CDR3, the DNA is TGTGCCAGCAGCGGGGAAGGGACTAGCTGGTACAATGAGCAGTTCTTC. Amino acid sequence: CASSGEGTSWYNEQFF. This rearrangement joins TRBV7-2 to TRBJ2-1; 9 bases agree with TRBD2. Germline V gives CDR1 SGHTA, CDR2 FQGNSA. The V gene end was trimmed by 5 bases and the J gene end by 4 bases; junction bases not matched to a gene: 9. The CDR3 has 16 residues.

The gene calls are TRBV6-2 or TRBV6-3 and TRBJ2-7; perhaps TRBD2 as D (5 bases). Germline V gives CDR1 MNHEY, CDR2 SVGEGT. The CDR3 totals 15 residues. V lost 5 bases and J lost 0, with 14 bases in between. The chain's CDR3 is CASSTILDTSYEQYF. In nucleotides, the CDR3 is TGTGCCAGCAGTACCATACTAGACACCTCCTACGAGCAGTACTTC.